Following are 3 T cell receptor beta chains from one sample sequenced in a study of blood T cell repertoires in COVID-19. Assay: immunoSEQ multiplex PCR; the TCRdb copy retains only in-frame clones and omits some. The sample lists around 200,000 clones, less than 90% occurring once. The source material was PBMCs or T cells enriched from blood (not recorded which). The receptor set was obtained from a woman in her twenties or thirties who had been exposed to COVID-19.

The chain employs TRBV27 and TRBJ2-1, with 9 bases fitting TRBD1. CDR1 is MNHEY, CDR2 SMNVEV, per germline (reference sequence). V lost 5 bases, J lost 0 bases, and 11 bases stayed unmatched. The CDR3 runs 18 residues. CDR3 sequence: CASSGPRDRVSSYNEQFF. CDR3 DNA sequence: TGTGCCAGCAGTGGGCCAAGGGACAGGGTGAGCTCCTACAATGAGCAGTTCTTC.

This chain connects TRBV10-3 to TRBJ2-2, with D maybe TRBD1 (5 bases). Looked up from germline, CDR1 is ENHRY and CDR2 is SYGVKD. The CDR3 is made up of 16 amino acids. V lost 3 bases to trimming and J lost 5 bases, with 16 bases between them. The CDR3 DNA reads TGTGCCATCAGTGACCCTACCGCAGGGTATACCGGGGAGCTGTTTTTT. Protein: CAISDPTAGYTGELFF.

The chain carries TRBV4-1 and TRBJ1-5; 12 positions agree with TRBD1. J gave up 0 bases and V 0 bases, and 3 bases lay outside the gene matches. There are 18 residues in the CDR3. Per the germline V gene, CDR1 is MGHRA and CDR2 is YSYEKL. The DNA of the CDR3 is TGCGCCAGCAGCCAAGAGGGGACAGGGGGCCATAGCAATCAGCCCCAGCATTTT. This translates into CASSQEGTGGHSNQPQHF.